This TCR beta chain stems from a study of OX40 agonist ivuxolimab in advanced cancers. Study-level results: Clonal expansion from baseline to week 6 occurred in both CD4+ and CD8+ T cells. Some nonresponders likewise displayed low normalized T-cell clonal expansion.

The assay was immunoSEQ multiplex PCR, and TCRdb's table has in-frame clones only and misses some. The table has 40,000 to 55,000 clones, 75% to 90% seen once. Turning to this clone: Its antigen is not identified.

People who had autoimmune disease history or systemic immunosuppression were excluded. The origin of this receptor is an adult with an advanced solid tumor such as melanoma, head and neck, liver or kidney cancer. This specimen was CD4+ or CD8+ T cells sorted from blood, taken in a trial of the OX40 agonist ivuxolimab.

The CDR3 DNA sequence: TGTGCCAGCAGCTTTCAGGGGACCTATGGCTACACCTTC. Its protein product is CASSFQGTYGYTF. The J gene is TRBJ1-2, the V gene TRBV7-2; D may be TRBD1 (6 bases). The CDR3 contains 13 residues. CDR1 and CDR2 from the germline V gene are SGHTA and FQGNSA. V was clipped by 3 bases and J by 4 bases, with 9 bases between them.